The 23 T cell receptor beta chains below all came from one sample that was sequenced in a study of T-cell reconstitution after alpha-beta-depleted transplantation in children. Preparation of the TCRbeta library used unique molecular identifiers. TCRdb independently ran MiXCR on the PCR reads; one entry per CDR3 protein. The repertoire holds approximately 500,000 distinct CDR3 sequences, with 10% to 13% as singletons. The sample consisted of PBMCs, taken before TCRalphabeta/CD19-depleted stem cell transplant. These receptors originate from a child younger than 10 with inherited bone marrow failure, due to receive a stem cell transplant.

This clonotype was detected many times. This chain uses TRBV27 with TRBJ2-1; 7 bases fit TRBD2. The CDR3 is 14 amino acids. Trimming removed 6 bases from V and 4 bases from J; junction bases left unmatched: 6. The germline gives CDR1 MNHEY, CDR2 SMNVEV (reference sequence). CDR3 region: CASSPSGKYNEQFF. The CDR3 coding sequence is TGTGCCAGCAGCCCAAGCGGGAAATACAATGAGCAGTTCTTC.

This clonotype was recorded a few times. The chain joins TRBV5-1 to TRBJ2-1; D not resolved. This CDR3 comprises 15 residues. V was clipped by 2 bases and J by 0 bases, with 9 bases between them. Per the germline V gene, CDR1 is SGHRS and CDR2 is YFSETQ. The CDR3 DNA reads as TGCGCCAGCAGCTTAGCCATCCCCTCCTACAATGAGCAGTTCTTC. Translation gives CASSLAIPSYNEQFF.

This clonotype was observed many times. This chain joins TRBV19 and TRBJ2-2; D ambiguous. The CDR3 extends over 13 amino acids. The ends were cut back, 3 bases at V and 5 bases at J, with 7 bases in the middle. The V gene's germline CDR1 is LNHDA and CDR2 SQIVND (reference sequence). The chain's CDR3 is CASSIRWTGELFF. CDR3 DNA sequence: TGTGCCAGTAGTATTCGATGGACCGGGGAGCTGTTTTTT.

This clonotype came up many times. The CDR3 DNA reads TGCAGTGCTAGCTTTCTGACCGGGACAGCTTATTCACCCCTCCACTTT. Its translation is CSASFLTGTAYSPLHF. The chain employs TRBV20-1 and TRBJ1-6; 7 positions match TRBD1. The V and J ends lost 3 bases and 8 bases, in that order; junction bases with no gene match: 13. Germline V gives CDR1 DFQATT, CDR2 SNEGSKA (reference sequence). The CDR3 is 16 residues long.

The chain couples TRBV14 to TRBJ2-7; D remains unclear. Deletions cut 0 bases from V and 2 bases from J, with 8 bases between. This CDR3 spans 14 amino acids. The germline V gene has CDR1 SGHDN and CDR2 FVKESK. CDR3 nucleotides: TGTGCCAGCAGCCAAGATACTTCCCCCTACGAGCAGTACTTC. Protein product: CASSQDTSPYEQYF.

This clonotype was seen at least ten times. This rearrangement joins TRBV10-3 to TRBJ2-3; TRBD1 agrees at 9 bases. Germline V gene lookup returns CDR1 ENHRY and CDR2 SYGVKD. J was trimmed by 4 bases and V by 4 bases; bases with no gene match: 9. The CDR3 contains 16 residues. For the CDR3, the DNA is TGTGCCATCAGTGGAGTGGCGAGACAGGGGGCAGATACGCAGTATTTT. Encoded protein: CAISGVARQGADTQYF.

This clonotype showed up just a few times. The chain couples TRBV19 to TRBJ1-5; D not resolved. Germline CDR1 LNHDA, CDR2 SQIVND (reference sequence). The V and J ends lost 3 bases and 6 bases respectively, with 9 bases between them. CDR3 length equals 13 residues. The CDR3 loop reads CASSIMGFQPQHF. The CDR3 nucleotides are TGTGCCAGTAGTATCATGGGATTTCAGCCCCAGCATTTT.

The chain links TRBV4-2 to TRBJ2-1; D might be TRBD1 (6 bases). The CDR3 sequence is 16 residues long. The germline V and J ends were trimmed by 1 base and 8 bases, with 18 bases remaining between them. Germline V gene lookup returns CDR1 LGHNA and CDR2 YNFKEQ. Written as DNA, the CDR3 is TGTGCCAGCAGCCAAGGAGGGGGAACCCCTCGTGATGAGCAGTTCTTC. This codes for CASSQGGGTPRDEQFF.

This clonotype was seen at least ten times. The genes are TRBV7-9 and TRBJ1-4; D unresolved. Germline V gene lookup returns CDR1 SEHNR and CDR2 FQNEAQ (reference sequence). The CDR3 covers 14 residues. V was cut by 4 bases and J by 6 bases, with 12 bases left in between. CDR3 sequence (DNA): TGTGCCAGCAGCTCAAGGATGGACGATGAAAAACTGTTTTTT. Its protein is CASSSRMDDEKLFF.

The rearrangement joins TRBV12-3 or TRBV12-4 to TRBJ2-1; TRBD1 agrees at 7 bases. V gave up 7 bases and J gave up 8 bases; unmatched junction bases: 11. CDR3 length: 14 residues. The CDR3: CASTQTGSDDEQFF. As DNA, the CDR3 is TGTGCCAGCACTCAGACAGGGTCTGACGATGAGCAGTTCTTC.

This clonotype has a handful of counts. The rearrangement joins TRBV18 to TRBJ2-7; 9 bases line up with TRBD1. CDR1 and CDR2 (germline): KGHSH, LQKENI. The CDR3 is 13 amino acids. Unmatched junction bases numbered 2, after V lost 2 bases and J lost 6 bases. CDR3 in DNA: TGTGCCAGCTCACCAGGGACAGGGATCGAGCAGTACTTC. It specifies CASSPGTGIEQYF.

This clonotype showed up many times. The CDR3 sequence is CASSSQWGYNEQFF. The CDR3 DNA reads as TGTGCCAGCAGCTCCCAGTGGGGCTACAATGAGCAGTTCTTC. This chain joins TRBV5-5 and TRBJ2-1; D is unresolved. Germline V gene lookup returns CDR1 SGHKS and CDR2 YYEKEE (reference sequence). The ends were cut back, 3 bases at V and 3 bases at J, with 10 bases in the middle. The length of the CDR3 is 14 residues.

The genes are TRBV28 and TRBJ1-5, with 10 nucleotides matching TRBD1. Looked up from germline, CDR1 is MDHEN and CDR2 is SYDVKM. The CDR3 is 16 residues long. The V segment lost 1 base and the J segment 1 base; nucleotides outside the gene matches: 1. The DNA of the CDR3 is TGTGCCAGCAGTTTATTGGGACAGGGGAGCAATCAGCCCCAGCATTTT. Amino acid sequence: CASSLLGQGSNQPQHF. Looking up the rest from reference TRBV28 and TRBJ1-5 gives the full variable domain: DVKVTQSSRYLVKRTGEKVFLECVQDMDHENMFWYRQDPGLGLRLIYFSYDVKMKEKGDIPEGYSVSREKKERFSLILESASTNQTSMYLCASSLLGQGSNQPQHFGDGTRLSIL.

In this sample, this clonotype turned up many times. Written as DNA, the CDR3 is TGTGCCAGCAGTTACTCGATGGCTGAAAAACTGTTTTTT. Translated: CASSYSMAEKLFF. V and J are TRBV6-5 and TRBJ1-4; no definite D call. The germline V gene encodes CDR1 MNHEY and CDR2 SVGAGI. The length of the CDR3 is 13 residues. The germline V and J ends were trimmed by 0 bases and 7 bases, with 6 bases remaining between them.

This clonotype was detected ten times or more. The rearrangement uses TRBV4-3 and TRBJ2-3; D is unclear. The germline gives CDR1 LGHNA, CDR2 YSLEER. The CDR3 consists of 16 residues. Trimming took off 0 bases at V and 4 bases at J, with 14 bases between the two ends. Written as DNA, the CDR3 is TGCGCCAGCAGCCAAGACCCCCCGTCTGGTGCAGATACGCAGTATTTT. Amino acids: CASSQDPPSGADTQYF.

This clonotype was seen many times. J is TRBJ2-1 and V is TRBV24-1, with a possible D match to TRBD2 (6 bases). The CDR3 runs 16 residues. In germline, CDR1 is KGHDR, CDR2 SFDVKD. V was cut by 4 bases and J by 4 bases, with 16 bases left in between. The DNA for the CDR3 is TGTGCCACCAGTGAGGCGGGAAACTGGGCATACAATGAGCAGTTCTTC. It codes for CATSEAGNWAYNEQFF.

The gene calls are TRBV27 and TRBJ1-3; D remains ambiguous. The CDR3 runs 16 residues. V lost 5 bases and J 2 bases, leaving 16 bases between the germline ends. Germline V lookup: CDR1 MNHEY, CDR2 SMNVEV (reference sequence). DNA of the CDR3: TGTGCCAGCAGTCGGAAGGCGGGTCATCCTGGAAACACCATATATTTT. Translating gives CASSRKAGHPGNTIYF.

J is TRBJ2-1 and V is TRBV11-2; possible D gene TRBD1, 6 bases. The CDR3 length is 13 residues. With 8 bases removed from V and 10 bases from J, the gap between germline ends came to 18 bases. CDR1 and CDR2 from the germline V gene are SGHAT and FQNNGV. Written as DNA, the CDR3 is TGTGCCAGCGGGGGCTTCCTAACGCTCGAGCAGTTCTTC. Its protein product is CASGGFLTLEQFF.

V usage is TRBV20-1 and J usage is TRBJ2-3, with D possibly being TRBD1 or TRBD2 (5 bases each). This CDR3 is 14 amino acids long. V was cut by 3 bases and J by 5 bases, with 15 bases left in between. Germline CDR1 reads DFQATT; CDR2 reads SNEGSKA (reference sequence). The CDR3 DNA sequence: TGCAGTGCTAGCAGGGACCATAGTGTAGATACGCAGTATTTT. Its protein is CSASRDHSVDTQYF.

This clonotype was observed at least ten times. The rearrangement uses TRBV9 and TRBJ2-2; TRBD2 is a possible D gene (5 bases). The CDR3 length is 16 residues. Germline loops: CDR1 SGDLS, CDR2 YYNGEE. Between the trimmed V and J ends, which lost 5 bases and 3 bases, there was a span of 17 bases. The CDR3 nucleotides are TGTGCCAGCAGTGCTATGCTAGCAAAAGACACCGGGGAGCTGTTTTTT. It codes for CASSAMLAKDTGELFF.

The genes are TRBV6-5 and TRBJ2-7; no clear D gene. Trimming stripped 0 bases from V and 4 bases from J, with 13 bases between. Germline V gene lookup returns CDR1 MNHEY and CDR2 SVGAGI. CDR3 length: 15 residues. The CDR3 region is CASSYSSLGFYEQYF. CDR3 DNA: TGTGCCAGCAGTTACTCGTCGCTGGGATTTTACGAGCAGTACTTC.

This clonotype was counted many times. The chain carries TRBV29-1 and TRBJ2-1; D perhaps matches TRBD2 (6 bases). Germline CDR1 SQVTM, CDR2 ANQGSEA. This CDR3 has 15 residues. The ends were cut back, 3 bases at V and 0 bases at J, with 12 bases in the middle. This CDR3 reads CSVEGLQSSYNEQFF. DNA of the CDR3: TGCAGCGTTGAGGGACTCCAAAGCTCCTACAATGAGCAGTTCTTC.

At least ten counts were recorded for this clonotype. The CDR3 coding sequence is TGTGCCAGCAGTCCCCCCATAGGGGGGCCGCATGGCTACACCTTC. Its protein product is CASSPPIGGPHGYTF. The chain couples TRBV12-3 or TRBV12-4 to TRBJ1-2, with D tentatively TRBD1 (6 bases). The CDR3 totals 15 residues. The V end lost 5 bases, the J end lost 6 bases, and 19 bases lay between the germline ends.